The present TCR beta chain was sequenced within a study of cytomegalovirus exposure and HLA in healthy donors. For this clone: Its matching antigen is unknown.

General observations from the study: Roughly uniform depth of sequencing across donors was assumed in presence/absence analyses. Later analysis showed TCR association rates varying by HLA locus, highest for DRB1 and lowest for HLA-C.

The germline CDR1 and CDR2 sequences are SGHRS and YFSETQ. Between the trimmed V and J ends, which lost 6 bases and 5 bases, there was a span of 17 bases. This CDR3 is built from 14 residues. Regarding donors, all were healthy bone marrow donors. A multiplex PCR was run with 60 Vbeta primers and 13 Jbeta primers. Libraries were prepared by immunoSEQ multiplex PCR; TCRdb keeps only in-frame clonotypes and omits some of them. The table includes 90,000 to 150,000 clones, nearly 65% detected once. The sample consisted of PBMCs. The sequence derives from a man aged 35 to 55 in good health and CMV-seropositive. The rearrangement uses TRBV5-1 and TRBJ2-5, with D perhaps TRBD1 (5 bases). CDR3 amino acids: CASKVGNRFETQYF. The CDR3 DNA reads as TGCGCCAGCAAGGTCGGTAACAGGTTTGAGACCCAGTACTTC.